The TCR beta chain under discussion was sequenced for a study of beta chain features in type 1 diabetes. The study's findings and limits: HLA influence on TCRB rearrangement stayed unresolved here. The study found fewer insertions and more deletions at VDJ junctions in type 1 diabetes patients. Type 1 diabetes patients had moderately but significantly shorter TCRB CDR3s in all four CD4+ subsets.

The isolated RNA, all of it, was reverse transcribed, so expressed TCRB transcripts were what got sequenced. The method was immunoSEQ multiplex PCR; TCRdb's version includes in-frame clones alone and lacks a portion of them. Of 500,000 to 800,000 clones listed, 9.5% to 15% are singletons. This CDR3 has 16 amino acids. Germline lookup yields CDR1 MGHDK and CDR2 SYGVNS. V was pared by 6 bases and J by 4 bases, with 10 bases of the junction left unmatched. The table lists this clone with a few counts. Its antigen is as yet unknown. This chain connects TRBV25-1 to TRBJ2-7, with 12 bases matching TRBD1. The specimen was naive CD4+ T cells from blood. The clonotype was recovered from a man aged 25 to 45 with type 1 diabetes. The CDR3 spells CASSSTGTGGKYEQYF. The CDR3 DNA is TGTGCCAGCAGCTCTACCGGGACAGGGGGCAAATACGAGCAGTACTTC.